What follows are 29 T cell receptor beta chains derived from one specimen sequenced in a study of beta chain features in type 1 diabetes. Of the isolated RNA, all was reverse transcribed, and so the sequenced material was expressed TCRB transcripts. Method: immunoSEQ multiplex PCR; TCRdb's copy keeps in-frame clones and lacks some. The table lists some 150,000 clones, roughly a tenth of them singletons, with around 1.4% in the top ten. Sequencing input: naive CD4+ T cells from blood. The receptors were gathered from a man in his late teens or twenties in good health.

This chain connects TRBV7-7 to TRBJ2-5; 7 nucleotides agree with TRBD1. J gave up 5 bases and V 4 bases, and 10 bases lay outside the gene matches. This CDR3 is 15 amino acids long. CDR1 and CDR2 from the germline V gene are SSHAT and FNYEAQ (reference sequence). The CDR3 nucleotides are TGTGCCAGCAGCTCTACAGGGGTATTCGGGGAGACCCAGTACTTC. This sequence encodes CASSSTGVFGETQYF.

This clone has only a few counts. V gene TRBV7-2 combines with J gene TRBJ2-7; 7 bases map to TRBD1. The germline V gene encodes CDR1 SGHTA and CDR2 FQGNSA. The CDR3 runs 15 residues. Trimming at V came to 5 bases and at J to 2 bases, leaving 9 bases not matched to a gene. This CDR3 reads CASSRPGTEAYEQYF. The CDR3 bases are TGTGCCAGCAGCCGTCCCGGGACAGAAGCCTACGAGCAGTACTTC.

This clone came up many times. This chain connects TRBV14 to TRBJ2-7; 8 bases agree with TRBD1. The junction had 8 bases not matched to a gene; V was cut back by 4 bases and J by 6 bases. Germline V gene data show CDR1 as SGHDN and CDR2 as FVKESK. CDR3 length: 14 residues. The CDR3 coding sequence is TGTGCCAGCAGCCCCGGTGGACAGGGCTCCGAGCAGTACTTC. It encodes CASSPGGQGSEQYF. Supplemented by reference TRBV14 and TRBJ2-7, the full variable domain reads EAGVTQFPSHSVIEKGQTVTLRCDPISGHDNLYWYRRVMGKEIKFLLHFVKESKQDESGMPNNRFLAERTGGTYSTLKVQPAELEDSGVYFCASSPGGQGSEQYFGPGTRLTVT.

This clone was detected a few times. The chain is built from TRBV27 and TRBJ1-5, with unresolved D. The V gene lost 5 bases and the J gene lost 2 bases, with 13 bases spanning the gap. From germline, CDR1 is MNHEY and CDR2 SMNVEV (reference sequence). This CDR3 comprises 15 residues. Here the CDR3 DNA reads TGTGCCAGCAGTCCCACGAGGGATGGCAATCAGCCCCAGCATTTT. This translates into CASSPTRDGNQPQHF.

The sample holds a few counts of this clone. The CDR3 here is CASSPRDGNTGELFF. The CDR3 nucleotides read TGTGCCAGCTCACCGCGGGACGGAAACACCGGGGAGCTGTTTTTT. J is TRBJ2-2 and V is TRBV18; weak D call: TRBD2 (6 bases). CDR3 length: 15 residues. CDR1 and CDR2 from the germline V gene are KGHSH and LQKENI. V lost 3 bases and J 2 bases, leaving 10 bases between the germline ends. The full variable domain, with the rest looked up from reference TRBV18 and TRBJ2-2, is NAGVMQNPRHLVRRRGQEARLRCSPMKGHSHVYWYRQLPEEGLKFMVYLQKENIIDESGMPKERFSAEFPKEGPSILRIQQVVRGDSAAYFCASSPRDGNTGELFFGEGSRLTVL.

The chain joins TRBV7-2 to TRBJ1-2, with 8 bases aligning to TRBD1. V shed 5 bases, J shed 8 bases, and the junction held 10 bases outside the gene matches. The CDR3 covers 14 residues. From germline, CDR1 is SGHTA and CDR2 FQGNSA. The CDR3 region is CASSLETGAGGYTF. CDR3 nucleotides: TGTGCCAGCAGCCTCGAGACAGGGGCGGGCGGCTACACCTTC.

The chain couples TRBV5-4 to TRBJ2-7; D perhaps matches TRBD1 (6 bases). Trimming took off 1 base at V and 3 bases at J, with 17 bases between the two ends. The CDR3 sequence is 16 residues long. Germline CDR1 is SGHNT and CDR2 is YYREEE (reference sequence). The CDR3 protein is CASSLQVRGGIYEQYF. CDR3 DNA: TGTGCCAGCAGCTTGCAAGTCAGGGGTGGTATCTACGAGCAGTACTTC.

In its sample, this clone was seen a few times. V and J are TRBV5-1 and TRBJ2-7; 9 bases line up with TRBD1. V shed 4 bases, J shed 2 bases, and the junction held 7 bases outside the gene matches. Germline V gives CDR1 SGHRS, CDR2 YFSETQ. There are 15 residues in the CDR3. CDR3 sequence (DNA): TGCGCCAGCAGCCCACGGGGGACAGGGACCTACGAGCAGTACTTC. It yields the protein CASSPRGTGTYEQYF. The entire variable domain, with the rest obtained from reference TRBV5-1 and TRBJ2-7, is as follows: KAGVTQTPRYLIKTRGQQVTLSCSPISGHRSVSWYQQTPGQGLQFLFEYFSETQRNKGNFPGRFSGRQFSNSRSEMNVSTLELGDSALYLCASSPRGTGTYEQYFGPGTRLTVT.

The chain has TRBV30 and TRBJ2-7, with 9 bases matching TRBD1. The J segment lost 7 bases and the V segment lost 1 base, leaving 5 bases of the junction unmatched. Germline CDR1 and CDR2: GTSNPN and SVGIG (reference sequence). The CDR3 extends over 13 amino acids. Here the CDR3 DNA reads TGTGCCTGGAGTGGGGACAGGGTGGGGGAGCAGTACTTC. Encoded protein: CAWSGDRVGEQYF.

A few counts support this clone. The chain carries TRBV5-1 and TRBJ2-3, with a weak D call TRBD2 (6 bases). CDR3 size: 15 residues. V lost 0 bases to trimming and J lost 5 bases, with 13 bases between them. Germline CDR1 and CDR2: SGHRS and YFSETQ. In DNA, the CDR3 is TGCGCCAGCAGCTTGGACGGGGGAGGCGGAGATACGCAGTATTTT. Translation: CASSLDGGGGDTQYF.

The chain employs TRBV6-5 and TRBJ1-4; a weak D match, TRBD1 (6 bases). CDR3 length equals 14 residues. Germline V gene data show CDR1 as MNHEY and CDR2 as SVGAGI. Trimming cost V 6 bases and J 8 bases, with 16 bases left between them. CDR3 nucleotide sequence: TGTGCCAGCAGCAACAGGGCCTCAAGGGAAAAACTGTTTTTT. This translates into CASSNRASREKLFF.

The table lists this clone with a few counts. The genes are TRBV7-8 and TRBJ2-2, with a possible D match to TRBD1 (6 bases). With 6 bases removed from V and 5 bases from J, the gap between germline ends came to 16 bases. The CDR3 sequence is 15 residues long. Germline lookup yields CDR1 SGHVS and CDR2 FQNEAQ. In DNA, the CDR3 is TGTGCCAGCAGACCCAGGGGATCGGAAACCGGGGAGCTGTTTTTT. It specifies CASRPRGSETGELFF.

The chain joins TRBV18 to TRBJ1-2; 7 bases map to TRBD1. After removal of 2 bases from V and 4 bases from J, the junction contained 4 bases not matched to a gene. Germline lookup yields CDR1 KGHSH and CDR2 LQKENI. The CDR3 consists of 14 residues. The CDR3 here is CASSPEGAGYGYTF. As DNA, the CDR3 is TGTGCCAGCTCACCAGAGGGGGCGGGCTATGGCTACACCTTC.

This clone was picked up a small number of times. This sequence joins TRBV11-3 and TRBJ2-3; D unclear. The CDR3 runs to 14 residues. V was cut by 2 bases and J by 1 base, with 7 bases left in between. Germline V gives CDR1 SGHNT, CDR2 YENEEA. Written as DNA, the CDR3 is TGTGCCAGCAGCTTACTAGAGGGCACAGATACGCAGTATTTT. The encoded protein is CASSLLEGTDTQYF. Full variable domain (remainder filled in from reference TRBV11-3 and TRBJ2-3): EAGVVQSPRYKIIEKKQPVAFWCNPISGHNTLYWYLQNLGQGPELLIRYENEEAVDDSQLPKDRFSAERLKGVDSTLKIQPAELGDSAVYLCASSLLEGTDTQYFGPGTRLTVL.

This clone came up a few times. The rearrangement joins TRBV7-6 to TRBJ2-3, with TRBD2 matching 10 bases. After removal of 5 bases from V and 0 bases from J, the junction contained 14 bases not matched to a gene. Germline CDR1 and CDR2: SGHVS and FNYEAQ. The CDR3 is 19 residues long. The CDR3 reads CASSPGLAGAPTSTDTQYF. The CDR3 bases are TGTGCCAGCAGCCCGGGGCTAGCGGGGGCCCCAACTAGCACAGATACGCAGTATTTT.

This clone was observed a handful of times. The chain joins TRBV7-3 to TRBJ2-2; TRBD2 might be the D (6 bases). V was trimmed by 5 bases and J by 5 bases, leaving 12 bases between them. Germline values: CDR1 SGHTA, CDR2 FQGTGA. CDR3 length: 14 residues. This CDR3 reads CASSLLATTGELFF. CDR3 bases: TGTGCCAGCAGCCTGCTAGCGACTACCGGGGAGCTGTTTTTT.

The genes are TRBV30 and TRBJ1-6; D not resolved. This CDR3 is built from 14 residues. Trimming removed 5 bases from V and 1 base from J, with 9 bases in between. Per the germline V gene, CDR1 is GTSNPN and CDR2 is SVGIG (reference sequence). CDR3 protein: CAWSRESYNSPLHF. CDR3 sequence (DNA): TGTGCCTGGTCTAGGGAGTCCTATAATTCACCCCTCCACTTT.

CDR3 sequence reads: CASSFDRGGDQPQHF. The DNA for the CDR3 is TGTGCCAGCAGCTTCGACAGGGGGGGGGATCAGCCCCAGCATTTT. This sequence joins TRBV4-2 and TRBJ1-5; 9 positions agree with TRBD1. The germline V gene has CDR1 LGHNA and CDR2 YNFKEQ. This CDR3 is 15 amino acids long. The V gene end was trimmed by 5 bases and the J gene end by 5 bases; junction bases not matched to a gene: 7.

This clone was seen ten or more times. The chain couples TRBV29-1 to TRBJ2-1, with a tentative D call TRBD2 (6 bases). CDR1 and CDR2 (germline): SQVTM, ANQGSEA. This CDR3 spans 14 amino acids. V lost 2 bases and J 0 bases, leaving 8 bases between the germline ends. The DNA of the CDR3 is TGCAGCGTTGAACGGGGGAGCTCCTACAATGAGCAGTTCTTC. As protein: CSVERGSSYNEQFF.

V gene TRBV6-5 combines with J gene TRBJ1-2; weak D call: TRBD1 (5 bases). V was cut by 4 bases and J by 4 bases, with 16 bases left in between. The CDR3 spans 15 residues. The germline V gene encodes CDR1 MNHEY and CDR2 SVGAGI. The CDR3 region is CASSSSLTDLYGYTF. CDR3 sequence (DNA): TGTGCCAGCAGTTCGTCTCTGACAGATCTCTATGGCTACACCTTC.

As regards this clone: At one end the junction does not follow the germline gene, possibly because of a read error. The same CDR3 arises from other DNA sequences in this sample as well. The chain couples TRBV30 to TRBJ1-2; D is uncertain. Germline lookup yields CDR1 GTSNPN and CDR2 SVGIG (reference sequence). CDR3 size: 15 residues. CDR3 loop: CAWSVLAPQFGLYTF. As DNA, the CDR3 is TGTGCTTGGAGTGTACTGGCTCCGCAGTTTGGGCTTTACACCTTC.

This clone was seen many times. V and J are TRBV18 and TRBJ2-7; 10 nucleotides line up with TRBD1. This CDR3 spans 14 amino acids. V lost 2 bases to trimming and J lost 3 bases; unmatched junction nucleotides: 1. The germline gives CDR1 KGHSH, CDR2 LQKENI. CDR3 in DNA: TGTGCCAGCTCACCAGGGGACAGGGGCTACGAGCAGTACTTC. Translating gives CASSPGDRGYEQYF.

This clone turned up a few times. CDR3 amino acids: CASSQGSPGGGQPQHF. In DNA, the CDR3 is TGCGCCAGCAGCCAGGGTTCCCCGGGGGGCGGTCAGCCCCAGCATTTT. This chain joins TRBV4-3 and TRBJ1-5; tentative D call: TRBD1 (6 bases). The CDR3 extends over 16 amino acids. Trimming pared 3 bases from V and 6 bases from J, leaving 18 bases between. Germline CDR1 reads LGHNA; CDR2 reads YSLEER.

This clone was observed at least ten times. The chain is built from TRBV19 and TRBJ1-1, with no clear D. CDR3 length: 13 amino acids. CDR1 and CDR2 (germline): LNHDA, SQIVND (reference sequence). Trimming left V 6 bases short and J 4 bases short, with 12 bases between. The CDR3 nucleotides are TGTGCCAGTAGCCCCTCAACGGGCACTGAAGCTTTCTTT. Translated: CASSPSTGTEAFF. Full variable domain (remainder filled in from reference TRBV19 and TRBJ1-1): DGGITQSPKYLFRKEGQNVTLSCEQNLNHDAMYWYRQDPGQGLRLIYYSQIVNDFQKGDIAEGYSVSREKKESFPLTVTSAQKNPTAFYLCASSPSTGTEAFFGQGTRLTVV.

The chain carries TRBV6-6 and TRBJ2-7; tentatively, D is TRBD2 (7 bases). The CDR3 has 14 amino acids. Trimming cost V 6 bases and J 2 bases, with 14 bases left between them. Looked up from germline, CDR1 is MNHNY and CDR2 is SVGAGI (reference sequence). CDR3 in DNA: TGTGCCAGCAGAATCGCGGGGGCCGCCTACGAGCAGTACTTC. This translates into CASRIAGAAYEQYF.

This clone has only a few counts. CDR3 residues: CASSSTAYEKLFF. The CDR3 DNA reads as TGTGCCAGCAGTTCGACAGCATATGAAAAACTGTTTTTT. V usage is TRBV28 and J usage is TRBJ1-4; a possible D gene is TRBD1 (5 bases). From germline, CDR1 is MDHEN and CDR2 SYDVKM. V shed 4 bases and J shed 6 bases, with 9 bases lying between them. The CDR3 spans 13 residues.

With regard to this clone: One junction end does not reproduce the germline sequence, and a read error may be involved. The gene calls are TRBV30 and TRBJ1-5; 12 nucleotides align to TRBD1. The germline CDR1 and CDR2 sequences are GTSNPN and SVGIG (reference sequence). There are 12 residues in the CDR3. In nucleotides, the CDR3 is TGTGCCTGGAGTGCCGGGACAGGGGGCCGCTATTTT. Its translation is CAWSAGTGGRYF.

This sequence joins TRBV6-6 and TRBJ2-1; 8 nucleotides align to TRBD2. This CDR3 has 15 amino acids. V shed 6 bases and J 0 bases; nucleotides not matched to a gene: 4. Germline lookup yields CDR1 MNHNY and CDR2 SVGAGI (reference sequence). This chain's CDR3 is CASSPGGSSYNEQFF. The CDR3 coding sequence is TGTGCCAGCAGCCCGGGGGGGAGCTCCTACAATGAGCAGTTCTTC.

The sample holds a few counts of this clone. The rearrangement links TRBV5-4 to TRBJ1-2; D is uncertain. Trimming shortened V by 2 bases and J by 3 bases, and 14 bases separated the two germline ends. The CDR3 consists of 15 residues. Germline values: CDR1 SGHNT, CDR2 YYREEE (reference sequence). CDR3 nucleotides: TGTGCCAGCAGCTTCCCATCGGGGTGGGACTATGGCTACACCTTC. Translating it yields CASSFPSGWDYGYTF.